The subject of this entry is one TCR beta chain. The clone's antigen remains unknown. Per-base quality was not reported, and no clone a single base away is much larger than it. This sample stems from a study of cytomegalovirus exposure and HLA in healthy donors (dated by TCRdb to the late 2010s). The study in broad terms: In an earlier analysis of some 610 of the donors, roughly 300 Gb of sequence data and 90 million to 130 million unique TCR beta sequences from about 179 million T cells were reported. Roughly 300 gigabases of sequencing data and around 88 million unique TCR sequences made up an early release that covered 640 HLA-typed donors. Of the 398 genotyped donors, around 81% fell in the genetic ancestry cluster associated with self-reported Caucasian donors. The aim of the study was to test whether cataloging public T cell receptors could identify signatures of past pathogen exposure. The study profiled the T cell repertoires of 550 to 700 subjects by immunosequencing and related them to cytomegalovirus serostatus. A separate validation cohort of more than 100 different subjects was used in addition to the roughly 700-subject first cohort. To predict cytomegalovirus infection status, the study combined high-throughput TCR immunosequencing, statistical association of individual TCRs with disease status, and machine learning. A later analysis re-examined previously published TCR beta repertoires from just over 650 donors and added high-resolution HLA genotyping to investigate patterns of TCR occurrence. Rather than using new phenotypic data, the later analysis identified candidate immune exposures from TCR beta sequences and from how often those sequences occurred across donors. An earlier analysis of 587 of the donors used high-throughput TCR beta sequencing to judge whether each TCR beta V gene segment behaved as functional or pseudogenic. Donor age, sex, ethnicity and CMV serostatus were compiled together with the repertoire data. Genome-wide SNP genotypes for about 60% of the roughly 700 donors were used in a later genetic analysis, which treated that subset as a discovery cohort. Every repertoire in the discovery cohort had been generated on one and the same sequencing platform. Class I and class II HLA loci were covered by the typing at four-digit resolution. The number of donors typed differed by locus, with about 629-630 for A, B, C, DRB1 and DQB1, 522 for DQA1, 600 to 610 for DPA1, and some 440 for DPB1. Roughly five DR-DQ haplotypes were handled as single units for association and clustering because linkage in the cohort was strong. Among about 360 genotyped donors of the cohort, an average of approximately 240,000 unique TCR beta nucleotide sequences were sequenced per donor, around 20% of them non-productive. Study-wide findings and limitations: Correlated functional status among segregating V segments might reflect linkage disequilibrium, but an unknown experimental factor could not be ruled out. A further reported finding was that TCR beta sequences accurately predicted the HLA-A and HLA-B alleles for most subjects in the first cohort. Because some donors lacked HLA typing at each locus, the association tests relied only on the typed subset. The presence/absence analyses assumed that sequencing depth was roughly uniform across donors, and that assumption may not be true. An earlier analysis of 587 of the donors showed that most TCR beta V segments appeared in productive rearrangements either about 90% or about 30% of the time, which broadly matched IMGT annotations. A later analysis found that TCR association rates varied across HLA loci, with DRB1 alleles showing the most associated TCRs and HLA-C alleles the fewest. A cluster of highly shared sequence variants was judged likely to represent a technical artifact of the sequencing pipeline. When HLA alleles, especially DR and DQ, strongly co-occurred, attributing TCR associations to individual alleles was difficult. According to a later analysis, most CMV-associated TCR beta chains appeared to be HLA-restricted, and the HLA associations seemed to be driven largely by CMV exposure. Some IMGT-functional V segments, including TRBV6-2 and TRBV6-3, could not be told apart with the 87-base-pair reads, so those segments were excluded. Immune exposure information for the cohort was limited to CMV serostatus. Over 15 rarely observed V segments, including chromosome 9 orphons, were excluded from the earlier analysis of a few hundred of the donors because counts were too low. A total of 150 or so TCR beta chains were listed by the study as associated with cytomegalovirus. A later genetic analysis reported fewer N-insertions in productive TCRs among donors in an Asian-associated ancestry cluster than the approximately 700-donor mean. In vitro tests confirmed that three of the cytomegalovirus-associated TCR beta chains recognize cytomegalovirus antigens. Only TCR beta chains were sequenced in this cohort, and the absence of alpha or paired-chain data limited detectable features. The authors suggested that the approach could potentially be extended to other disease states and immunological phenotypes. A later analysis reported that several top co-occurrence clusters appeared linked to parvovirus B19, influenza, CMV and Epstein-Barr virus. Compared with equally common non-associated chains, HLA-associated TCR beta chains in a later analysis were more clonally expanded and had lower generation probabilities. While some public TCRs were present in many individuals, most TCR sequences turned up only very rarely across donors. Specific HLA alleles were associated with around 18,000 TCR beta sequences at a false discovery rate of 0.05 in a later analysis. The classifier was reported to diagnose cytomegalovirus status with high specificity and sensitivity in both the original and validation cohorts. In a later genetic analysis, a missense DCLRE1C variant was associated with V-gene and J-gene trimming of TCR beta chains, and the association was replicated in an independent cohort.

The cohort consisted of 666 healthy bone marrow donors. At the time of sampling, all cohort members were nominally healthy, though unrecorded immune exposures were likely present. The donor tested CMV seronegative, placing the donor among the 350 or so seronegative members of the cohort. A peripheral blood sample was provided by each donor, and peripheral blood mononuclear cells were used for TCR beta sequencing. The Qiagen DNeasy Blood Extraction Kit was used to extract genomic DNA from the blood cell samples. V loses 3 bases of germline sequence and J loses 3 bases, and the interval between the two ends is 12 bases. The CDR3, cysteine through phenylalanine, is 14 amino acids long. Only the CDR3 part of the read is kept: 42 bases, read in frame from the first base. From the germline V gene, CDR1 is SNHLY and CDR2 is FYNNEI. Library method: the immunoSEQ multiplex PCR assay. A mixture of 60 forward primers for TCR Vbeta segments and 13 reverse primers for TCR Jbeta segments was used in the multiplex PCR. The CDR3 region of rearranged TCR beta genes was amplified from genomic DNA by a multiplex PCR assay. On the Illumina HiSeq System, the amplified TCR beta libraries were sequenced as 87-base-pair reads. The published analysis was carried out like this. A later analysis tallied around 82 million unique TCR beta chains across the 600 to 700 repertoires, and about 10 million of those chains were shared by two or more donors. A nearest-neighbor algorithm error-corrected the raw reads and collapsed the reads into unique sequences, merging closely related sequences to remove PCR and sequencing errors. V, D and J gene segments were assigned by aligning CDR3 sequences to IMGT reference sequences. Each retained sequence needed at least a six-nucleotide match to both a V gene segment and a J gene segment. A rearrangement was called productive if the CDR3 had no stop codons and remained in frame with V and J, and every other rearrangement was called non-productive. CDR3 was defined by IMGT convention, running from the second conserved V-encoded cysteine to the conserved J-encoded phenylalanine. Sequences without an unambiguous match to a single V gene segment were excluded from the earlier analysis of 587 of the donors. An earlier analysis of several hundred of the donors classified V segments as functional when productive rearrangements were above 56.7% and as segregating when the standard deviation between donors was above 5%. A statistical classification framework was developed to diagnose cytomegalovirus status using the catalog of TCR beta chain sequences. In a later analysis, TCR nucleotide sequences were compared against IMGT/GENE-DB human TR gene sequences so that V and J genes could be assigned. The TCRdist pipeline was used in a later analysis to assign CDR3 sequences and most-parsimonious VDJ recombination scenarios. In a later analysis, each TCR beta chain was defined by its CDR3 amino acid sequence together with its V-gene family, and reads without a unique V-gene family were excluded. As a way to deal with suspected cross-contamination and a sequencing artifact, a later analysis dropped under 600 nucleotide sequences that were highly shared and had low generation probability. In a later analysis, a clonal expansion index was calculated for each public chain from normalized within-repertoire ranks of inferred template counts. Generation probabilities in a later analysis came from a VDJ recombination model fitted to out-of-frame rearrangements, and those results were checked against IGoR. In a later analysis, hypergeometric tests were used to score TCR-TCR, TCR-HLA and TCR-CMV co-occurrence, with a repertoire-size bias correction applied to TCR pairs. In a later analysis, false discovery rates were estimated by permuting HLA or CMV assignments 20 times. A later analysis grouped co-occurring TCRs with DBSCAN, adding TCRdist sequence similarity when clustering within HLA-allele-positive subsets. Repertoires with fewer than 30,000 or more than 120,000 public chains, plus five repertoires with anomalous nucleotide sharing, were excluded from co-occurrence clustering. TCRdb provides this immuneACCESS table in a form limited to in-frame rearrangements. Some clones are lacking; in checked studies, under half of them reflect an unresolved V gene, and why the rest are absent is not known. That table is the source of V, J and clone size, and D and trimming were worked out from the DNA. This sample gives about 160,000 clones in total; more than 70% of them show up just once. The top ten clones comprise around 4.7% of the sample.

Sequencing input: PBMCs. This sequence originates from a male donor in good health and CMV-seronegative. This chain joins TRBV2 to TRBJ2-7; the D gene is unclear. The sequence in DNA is TGTGCCAGCAGTGACCCCATTAGCAACTACGAGCAGTACTTC. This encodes CASSDPISNYEQYF.